This T cell receptor beta chain derives from a study of spatial heterogeneity in lung cancer. As for this clonotype: As yet, its antigen is unknown.

Broader study findings: Counts of expanded intratumoral alpha and beta TCRs tracked tumor mutation counts.

From the 5' RACE reads, TCRdb called clonotypes with MiXCR, one entry per CDR3 protein. The data show about 8,100 distinct CDR3 sequences, with more than 10% seen just once and approximately 10% held by the top ten. Specified time point: sample taken at primary tumor resection. The donor group consisted of 55 to 85 patients who had untreated, early-stage non-small cell lung cancer. The sequence was collected from a male donor with early-stage non-small cell lung cancer. The specimen comprised lung tumor tissue, sampled at surgery.

This CDR3 is CASSLVQGARNEQFF. The CDR3 DNA follows: TGTGCCAGCAGCTTGGTACAGGGGGCGCGGAATGAGCAGTTCTTC. The chain links TRBV5-6 to TRBJ2-1; 9 bases match TRBD1. Germline V CDR1 and CDR2: SGHDT, YYEEEE. The CDR3 runs to 15 residues. Germline trimming cut 0 bases from V and 7 bases from J; bases unmatched to any gene: 5.